This TCR beta chain came from a study of blood T cell repertoires in COVID-19. This clone was seen only once. Using immunoSEQ multiplex PCR, the repertoire was profiled, and TCRdb retains in-frame clones only, with some absent. The repertoire holds 150,000 or so clones, with over 70% as singletons. This CDR3 region has 14 residues. Germline V gives CDR1 LGHNA, CDR2 YNFKEQ. Trimming removed 0 bases from V and 5 bases from J, with 11 bases in between. This sequence joins TRBV4-2 and TRBJ2-7, with D possibly TRBD1 on 6 matching bases. This receptor was obtained from a woman aged 60-70 years who had recovered from COVID-19. The sample taken for sequencing was PBMCs or T cells enriched from blood (not recorded which). This CDR3 reads CASSQDHQGNEQYF. As DNA, the CDR3 is TGTGCCAGCAGCCAAGATCACCAGGGGAACGAGCAGTACTTC.